The 31 T cell receptor beta chains in this list originate from one sample, sequenced in a study of beta chain features in type 1 diabetes. Isolated RNA was reverse transcribed in full, so expressed TCRB transcripts were sequenced. Data came from immunoSEQ multiplex PCR; TCRdb stores just in-frame clones and leaves some out. The data contain about 240,000 clones, 25% to 30% of them singletons. The sample taken for sequencing was central memory CD4+ T cells from blood. The receptors here all came from a man aged 25 to 40 in good health.

The chain couples TRBV29-1 to TRBJ2-3; TRBD1 agrees at 9 bases. The CDR3 is made up of 15 amino acids. The trim removed 1 base at V and 3 bases at J, leaving 5 bases unmatched. Germline values: CDR1 SQVTM, CDR2 ANQGSEA. The CDR3 bases are TGCAGCGTTGAAGGAGACAGGGGGGTGACAGATACGCAGTATTTT. It translates to CSVEGDRGVTDTQYF.

This chain connects TRBV5-1 to TRBJ2-3; D not certain. V lost 0 bases to trimming and J lost 4 bases, with 9 bases between them. The CDR3 covers 14 residues. CDR1 is SGHRS, CDR2 YFSETQ, per germline. Here the CDR3 reads CASSLDTGSDTQYF. The CDR3 DNA follows: TGCGCCAGCAGCTTGGATACGGGTTCAGATACGCAGTATTTT.

The CDR3 nucleotides read TGTGCCACAGGGGCATCGACCACTGAAGCTTTCTTT. Translated, it gives CATGASTTEAFF. This sequence joins TRBV28 and TRBJ1-1, with D perhaps matching TRBD1 (6 bases). There are 12 residues in the CDR3. Germline V gene sequence: CDR1 MDHEN, CDR2 SYDVKM. V was shortened by 10 bases and J by 4 bases, with 13 bases between the two germline ends.

This clone was detected many times. This chain joins TRBV10-3 and TRBJ2-5; 8 bases map to TRBD2. This CDR3 has 14 amino acids. In germline, CDR1 is ENHRY, CDR2 SYGVKD. V shed 6 bases, J shed 1 base, and the junction held 4 bases outside the gene matches. The chain's CDR3 is CAIRDTSGQETQYF. DNA for the CDR3: TGTGCCATCAGGGATACTAGCGGCCAAGAGACCCAGTACTTC.

The chain joins TRBV29-1 to TRBJ2-7; a possible D gene is TRBD1 (6 bases). Germline-derived CDR1 and CDR2 are SQVTM and ANQGSEA. This CDR3 region has 13 residues. V was trimmed by 3 bases and J by 7 bases, leaving 16 bases between them. CDR3 loop: CSVEGALVDEQYF. CDR3 DNA: TGCAGCGTTGAGGGGGCTCTAGTGGATGAGCAGTACTTC.

V gene TRBV27 combines with J gene TRBJ1-2; TRBD1 is a possible D gene (6 bases). Germline V gene lookup returns CDR1 MNHEY and CDR2 SMNVEV (reference sequence). The CDR3 runs to 12 residues. Trimming shortened V by 6 bases and J by 4 bases, and 9 bases separated the two germline ends. CDR3 DNA sequence: TGTGCCAGCAGGACAGGAGCCTATGGCTACACCTTC. This codes for CASRTGAYGYTF.

This clone showed up many times. The V and J genes are TRBV23-1 and TRBJ2-1, with TRBD1 matching 7 bases. TRBV23-1 counts as an open reading frame of uncertain function. J gave up 7 bases and V 0 bases, and 15 bases lay outside the gene matches. There are 18 residues in the CDR3. The CDR3 loop is CASSQSRRPDRRENEQFF. The CDR3 nucleotides are TGCGCCAGCAGTCAATCACGCAGACCGGACAGGAGAGAAAATGAGCAGTTCTTC.

The chain recombines TRBV28 with TRBJ2-3; D uncertain. CDR1 MDHEN and CDR2 SYDVKM come from the germline V gene. The CDR3 consists of 16 residues. Trimming cost V 6 bases and J 1 base, with 17 bases left between them. The CDR3 bases are TGTGCCAGCAGAGGGTCGGGTTTCATTGGCACAGATACGCAGTATTTT. It codes for CASRGSGFIGTDTQYF. The variable domain in full, with the rest retrieved from reference TRBV28 and TRBJ2-3, is DVKVTQSSRYLVKRTGEKVFLECVQDMDHENMFWYRQDPGLGLRLIYFSYDVKMKEKGDIPEGYSVSREKKERFSLILESASTNQTSMYLCASRGSGFIGTDTQYFGPGTRLTVL.

The chain links TRBV7-9 to TRBJ2-5; D is undetermined. The CDR3 is 15 amino acids. The V end was cut by 5 bases, the J end by 5 bases, with 18 bases between. Per germline, CDR1 SEHNR and CDR2 FQNEAQ (reference sequence). CDR3 nucleotides: TGTGCCAGCAGCGCAGAGGAACCGCCTGCGGAGACCCAGTACTTC. Its protein product is CASSAEEPPAETQYF.

This clone was counted many times. The chain recombines TRBV2 with TRBJ2-7; 7 bases line up with TRBD1. The CDR3 totals 13 residues. Per germline, CDR1 SNHLY and CDR2 FYNNEI. V shed 3 bases, J shed 3 bases, and the junction held 2 bases outside the gene matches. CDR3: CASSEDRNYEQYF. CDR3 nucleotides: TGTGCCAGCAGTGAGGACAGGAACTACGAGCAGTACTTC.

This clone was detected only a few times. This rearrangement joins TRBV28 to TRBJ2-5; the D gene is possibly TRBD2 (6 bases). Germline V gene data show CDR1 as MDHEN and CDR2 as SYDVKM. The length of the CDR3 is 14 residues. Trimming stripped 2 bases from V and 5 bases from J, with 12 bases between. The CDR3 DNA is TGTGCCAGCAGTTTACCTTCGGAGGGCGAGACCCAGTACTTC. Its translation: CASSLPSEGETQYF.

The chain couples TRBV21-1 to TRBJ2-3; the table's D call, TRBD2, was not checked against the DNA. TRBV21-1 is a pseudogene. This CDR3 is 18 amino acids long. Here the CDR3 DNA reads TGTGCCAGCAGCAAAAATCCGACTGGCGGGAGAAAGGGAGATACGCAGTATTTT. Its protein product is CASSKNPTGGRKGDTQYF.

The chain uses TRBV7-2 and TRBJ2-5, with TRBD2 identical over 10 bases. Per the germline V gene, CDR1 is SGHTA and CDR2 is FQGNSA. With V trimmed by 1 base and J by 5 bases, 7 bases remained unmatched. This CDR3 has 16 residues. CDR3 amino acids: CASSLGVAGGRETQYF. The CDR3 DNA reads as TGTGCCAGCAGCTTAGGAGTAGCGGGGGGCCGGGAGACCCAGTACTTC.

The gene calls are TRBV4-3 and TRBJ2-5, with D tentatively TRBD1 or TRBD2 (5 bases each). CDR3 size: 15 residues. Trimming took 3 bases from V and 5 from J, leaving 16 bases between them. The germline V gene encodes CDR1 LGHNA and CDR2 YSLEER. DNA of the CDR3: TGCGCCAGCAGCCAGGATCCGAGGGGAAGTGAGACCCAGTACTTC. It specifies CASSQDPRGSETQYF.

The J gene is TRBJ2-1, the V gene TRBV11-2, with TRBD2 identical over 10 bases. Looked up from germline, CDR1 is SGHAT and CDR2 is FQNNGV. This CDR3 has 16 amino acids. V shed 6 bases and J 8 bases; nucleotides not matched to a gene: 13. Here the CDR3 reads CASRPSPSGSAHEQFF. CDR3 in DNA: TGTGCCAGCAGGCCAAGCCCTAGCGGGAGTGCCCATGAGCAGTTCTTC.

This rearrangement joins TRBV19 to TRBJ1-6; TRBD1 matches 8 bases. The V gene's germline CDR1 is LNHDA and CDR2 SQIVND (reference sequence). J was trimmed by 10 bases and V by 7 bases; bases with no gene match: 6. The CDR3 has 13 residues. Written as DNA, the CDR3 is TGTGCCAGTAAGGACAGGGATTTGTCACCCCTCCACTTT. This encodes CASKDRDLSPLHF. Using reference TRBV19 and TRBJ1-6 for the parts outside the CDR3, the full variable domain is DGGITQSPKYLFRKEGQNVTLSCEQNLNHDAMYWYRQDPGQGLRLIYYSQIVNDFQKGDIAEGYSVSREKKESFPLTVTSAQKNPTAFYLCASKDRDLSPLHFGNGTRLTVT.

CDR3 nucleotide sequence: TGTGCCAGCAGCCGAACAGCGGGAAGGGATACGCAGTATTTT. It translates to CASSRTAGRDTQYF. The gene calls are TRBV7-2 and TRBJ2-3, with 7 bases matching TRBD2. The CDR3 is 14 amino acids. Germline loops: CDR1 SGHTA, CDR2 FQGNSA. After removal of 5 bases from V and 6 bases from J, the junction contained 8 bases not matched to a gene.

The J gene is TRBJ1-1, the V gene TRBV7-8; D not resolved. V was shortened by 5 bases and J by 1 base, with 11 bases between the two germline ends. The CDR3 consists of 14 residues. The germline gives CDR1 SGHVS, CDR2 FQNEAQ. The CDR3 sequence: CASSPADQNTEAFF. CDR3 sequence (DNA): TGTGCCAGCAGCCCCGCCGATCAGAACACTGAAGCTTTCTTT.

There are a few counts of this clone. The J gene is TRBJ1-1, the V gene TRBV23-1; weak D call: TRBD1 (6 bases). TRBV23-1 falls under the ORF class, with uncertain function. This CDR3 comprises 16 residues. The V and J ends lost 8 bases and 3 bases respectively, with 22 bases between them. The CDR3 sequence is CASPATQQGGDTEAFF. Written as DNA, the CDR3 is TGCGCCAGCCCCGCGACCCAACAGGGAGGGGACACTGAAGCTTTCTTT.

This clone was observed a handful of times. The chain carries TRBV10-3 and TRBJ2-7; 9 nucleotides align to TRBD1. The CDR3 consists of 14 residues. J gave up 5 bases and V 6 bases, and 8 bases lay outside the gene matches. Germline V CDR1 and CDR2: ENHRY, SYGVKD. The CDR3: CAIRGTGTGNEQYF. In DNA, the CDR3 is TGTGCCATCAGGGGGACCGGGACAGGGAACGAGCAGTACTTC.

The gene calls are TRBV7-9 and TRBJ2-7; a weak D match, TRBD2 (5 bases). The CDR3 totals 12 residues. Trimming cost V 7 bases and J 5 bases, with 12 bases left between them. CDR1 and CDR2 (germline): SEHNR, FQNEAQ (reference sequence). The CDR3 DNA sequence: TGTGCCAGCACTCCCTTGGGAGACGAGCAGTACTTC. Translated: CASTPLGDEQYF.

This chain connects TRBV25-1 to TRBJ2-7; TRBD1 aligns across 7 bases. Germline V CDR1 and CDR2: MGHDK, SYGVNS. J lost 0 bases, V lost 6 bases, and 11 bases had no gene match. The CDR3 length is 16 residues. The CDR3 nucleotides are TGTGCCAGCAGAGGAACAGGGGCTATAAACTCCTACGAGCAGTACTTC. Translation gives CASRGTGAINSYEQYF.

This chain connects TRBV2 to TRBJ2-5; D may match TRBD1 or TRBD2 (6 bases each). In germline, CDR1 is SNHLY, CDR2 FYNNEI. The CDR3 extends over 15 amino acids. Deletions cut 4 bases from V and 9 bases from J, with 21 bases between. The CDR3 DNA reads TGTGCCAGCAGTGCGTGGGACAAGGGGCCGGGGGCCCAGTACTTC. Translating it yields CASSAWDKGPGAQYF.

This clone showed up just a few times. The chain recombines TRBV10-3 with TRBJ1-1; no reliable D call. Germline CDR1 reads ENHRY; CDR2 reads SYGVKD. This CDR3 spans 13 amino acids. With 0 bases removed from V and 3 bases from J, the gap between germline ends came to 5 bases. The CDR3 spells CAISESVYTEAFF. CDR3 DNA: TGTGCCATCAGTGAGTCGGTTTACACTGAAGCTTTCTTT.

J is TRBJ1-1 and V is TRBV5-6; possible D gene TRBD1, 6 bases. Germline assignment: CDR1 SGHDT and CDR2 YYEEEE. The V and J ends lost 4 bases and 6 bases respectively, with 16 bases between them. The CDR3 extends over 14 amino acids. The CDR3 nucleotides are TGTGCCAGCAGCCTGGAGGCCGGGGGCCCTGAAGCTTTCTTT. Protein: CASSLEAGGPEAFF.

This clone has a handful of counts. V is TRBV9 and J is TRBJ2-7; 10 bases align to TRBD1. Germline CDR1 is SGDLS and CDR2 is YYNGEE. The CDR3 consists of 14 residues. The V gene end was trimmed by 4 bases and the J gene end by 3 bases; junction bases not matched to a gene: 4. The CDR3 region has the DNA TGTGCCAGCAGCTCGGGACAGGGGAACTACGAGCAGTACTTC. Translated, it gives CASSSGQGNYEQYF.

This clone was counted many times. The chain recombines TRBV9 with TRBJ2-1; no firm D call. Trimming shortened V by 0 bases and J by 9 bases, and 10 bases separated the two germline ends. The CDR3 extends over 13 amino acids. Germline V gene sequence: CDR1 SGDLS, CDR2 YYNGEE. CDR3 amino acids: CASSVVPMGEQFF. The DNA of the CDR3 is TGTGCCAGCAGCGTAGTCCCCATGGGTGAGCAGTTCTTC.

CDR3 in amino acids: CASSLPVGGTEQFF. CDR3 coding DNA: TGTGCCAGCAGTCTCCCCGTGGGGGGGACTGAGCAGTTCTTC. The chain uses TRBV28 and TRBJ2-1, with 7 bases aligning to TRBD2. Trimming took 5 bases from V and 9 from J; bases not matched to a gene: 10. The germline V gene encodes CDR1 MDHEN and CDR2 SYDVKM. This CDR3 contains 14 residues.

This clone was detected a few times. The rearrangement uses TRBV29-1 and TRBJ2-3; TRBD2 aligns across 8 bases. Germline V gives CDR1 SQVTM, CDR2 ANQGSEA. The trim removed 4 bases at V and 5 bases at J, leaving 5 bases unmatched. The length of the CDR3 is 13 residues. CDR3 sequence (DNA): TGCAGCGTTGTTAGCGGGACGGTAGATACGCAGTATTTT. This gives the protein CSVVSGTVDTQYF.

The sample holds a few counts of this clone. This chain joins TRBV7-2 and TRBJ2-2; no firm D call. This CDR3 comprises 13 residues. V was shortened by 3 bases and J by 6 bases, with 8 bases between the two germline ends. Germline V gene lookup returns CDR1 SGHTA and CDR2 FQGNSA. CDR3 coding DNA: TGTGCCAGCAGCTTGGTTGGAGCCGGGGAGCTGTTTTTT. Translation gives CASSLVGAGELFF.

The V gene is TRBV11-2, the J gene TRBJ2-5, with 9 positions matching TRBD2. J was trimmed by 2 bases and V by 5 bases; bases with no gene match: 3. The CDR3 has 14 residues. CDR1 SGHAT and CDR2 FQNNGV come from the germline V gene. The DNA of the CDR3 is TGTGCCAGCAGCCTTAGCGGGAGACAAGAGACCCAGTACTTC. Protein: CASSLSGRQETQYF.